This T cell receptor (beta chain) was identified in a study of blood T cell repertoires in COVID-19. Study-level information: Some COVID-19 samples were acute and others convalescent; all came from the United States, Italy and Spain.

The germline V gene has CDR1 MNHEY and CDR2 SVGEGT. CDR3 length: 13 amino acids. V gave up 2 bases and J gave up 4 bases, with 8 bases separating them. Generated by immunoSEQ multiplex PCR, the TCRdb table keeps only in-frame clones and is missing some. This table has tens of thousands of clones, over 65% appearing once. The sequence derives from a woman aged 65 to 85 with acute or convalescent COVID-19. V is TRBV6-2 or TRBV6-3 and J is TRBJ1-1; TRBD1 is a possible D gene (6 bases). Sample: peripheral blood. Here the CDR3 DNA reads TGTGCCAGCAGTTACATGGGGGCCACTGAAGCTTTCTTT. This translates into CASSYMGATEAFF.